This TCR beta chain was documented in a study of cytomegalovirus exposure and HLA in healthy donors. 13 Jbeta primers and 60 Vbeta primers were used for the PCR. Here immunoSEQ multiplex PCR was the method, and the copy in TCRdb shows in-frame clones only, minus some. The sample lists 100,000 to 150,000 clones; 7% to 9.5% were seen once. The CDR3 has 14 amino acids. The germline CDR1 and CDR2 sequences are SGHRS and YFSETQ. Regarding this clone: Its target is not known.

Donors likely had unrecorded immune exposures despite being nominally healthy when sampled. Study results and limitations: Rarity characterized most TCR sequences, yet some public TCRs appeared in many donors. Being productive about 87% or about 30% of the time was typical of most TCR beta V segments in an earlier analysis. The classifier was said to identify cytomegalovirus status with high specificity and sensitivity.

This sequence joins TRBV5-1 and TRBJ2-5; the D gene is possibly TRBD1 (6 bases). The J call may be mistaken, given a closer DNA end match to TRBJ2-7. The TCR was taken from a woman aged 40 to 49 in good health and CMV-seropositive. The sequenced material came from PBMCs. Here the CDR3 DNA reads TGCGCCAGCAGCTTGGATAACAGGGACTACGAGCAGTACTTC. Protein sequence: CASSLDNRDYEQYF.